This TCR beta chain was identified in a study of blood T cell repertoires in COVID-19. The ends lost 11 bases at V and 4 bases at J; junction bases unmatched: 5. CDR3 length: 13 residues. Clones were sequenced by immunoSEQ multiplex PCR, and TCRdb holds only the in-frame ones, with some missing. Here the sample spans more than 200,000 clones, roughly 84% being singletons. This clone occurred once. This sequence was found in a woman in her 40s who had recovered from COVID-19. The material sequenced was peripheral blood. V is TRBV12-3 or TRBV12-4 and J is TRBJ2-2, with 9 nucleotides matching TRBD2. The CDR3 is CAARGGATGELFF. The CDR3 region has the DNA TGTGCCGCCCGCGGGGGGGCCACCGGGGAGCTGTTTTTT.